One and the same sample provided the 9 T cell receptor beta chains below, sequenced in a study of T cell responses to AZD1222 COVID-19 vaccine. Repertoires were generated with immunoSEQ multiplex PCR, while TCRdb's copy carries only in-frame clones and drops some. The sample has about 140,000 clones; over 90% are singletons. The sequencing used peripheral blood, collected on day 0 of MenACWY control vaccination. Receptors were obtained from an adult in good health.

This chain uses TRBV18 with TRBJ2-7; D is ambiguous. The V end was cut by 5 bases, the J end by 2 bases, with 4 bases between. This CDR3 comprises 11 residues. Germline loops: CDR1 KGHSH, CDR2 LQKENI. For the CDR3, the DNA is TGTGCCAGCTCAACCACCTACGAGCAGTACTTC. This gives the protein CASSTTYEQYF.

The V and J genes are TRBV11-2 and TRBJ2-7, with TRBD2 identical over 11 bases. V shed 5 bases, J shed 7 bases, and the junction held 10 bases outside the gene matches. The length of the CDR3 is 15 residues. Per germline, CDR1 SGHAT and CDR2 FQNNGV. CDR3 residues: CASSPTSGILGEQYF. The CDR3 region has the DNA TGTGCCAGCAGCCCGACTAGCGGGATCTTAGGAGAGCAGTACTTC.

CDR3 DNA sequence: TGTGCCAGCAGAAGCGACAGGGGGATCGATGAAGCTTTCTTT. Translating it yields CASRSDRGIDEAFF. V is TRBV28 and J is TRBJ1-1; 9 bases are shared with TRBD1. CDR1 is MDHEN, CDR2 SYDVKM, per germline. CDR3 length: 14 residues. The J segment lost 7 bases and the V segment lost 6 bases, leaving 9 bases of the junction unmatched.

This chain uses TRBV4-2 with TRBJ2-1; TRBD2 matches at 13 bases. Per the germline V gene, CDR1 is LGHNA and CDR2 is YNFKEQ. V lost 4 bases to trimming and J lost 1 base; unmatched junction nucleotides: 7. There are 18 residues in the CDR3. As DNA, the CDR3 is TGTGCCAGCAGCCCAACTAGCGGGGGGGCGAGTTCCTACAATGAGCAGTTCTTC. Translating it yields CASSPTSGGASSYNEQFF.

The V and J genes are TRBV5-4 and TRBJ1-4, with a tentative D call TRBD1 (5 bases). The CDR3 has 14 residues. From germline, CDR1 is SGHNT and CDR2 YYREEE (reference sequence). Trimming took off 2 bases at V and 8 bases at J, with 13 bases between the two ends. This CDR3 is CASSFDPGGEKLFF. DNA for the CDR3: TGTGCCAGCAGCTTCGATCCTGGGGGGGAAAAACTGTTTTTT.

V gene TRBV7-2 combines with J gene TRBJ2-2, with D possibly being TRBD1 (5 bases). The V gene's germline CDR1 is SGHTA and CDR2 FQGNSA. V lost 1 base and J 4 bases, leaving 13 bases between the germline ends. There are 16 residues in the CDR3. The CDR3 region has the DNA TGTGCCAGCAGCTTAGAAGGGGTCCGGCCCACCGGGGAGCTGTTTTTT. Encoded protein: CASSLEGVRPTGELFF.

The chain carries TRBV7-4 and TRBJ2-7; 8 bases agree with TRBD1. With V trimmed by 5 bases and J by 2 bases, 11 bases remained unmatched. CDR1 and CDR2 (germline): SGHVT, SQSDAQ. CDR3 length equals 16 residues. The CDR3 bases are TGTGCCAGCAGCGCACCGGGACAGGCGATTACCTACGAGCAGTACTTC. Its translation: CASSAPGQAITYEQYF.

V usage is TRBV5-1 and J usage is TRBJ1-2; 9 bases line up with TRBD1. The CDR3 has 13 residues. Germline-derived CDR1 and CDR2 are SGHRS and YFSETQ. V was pared by 3 bases and J by 7 bases, with 4 bases of the junction left unmatched. CDR3 nucleotide sequence: TGCGCCAGCAGCTCGGGACAGGGAGCTGGCTACACCTTC. It is translated as CASSSGQGAGYTF.

This chain uses TRBV5-1 with TRBJ2-2; 9 nucleotides agree with TRBD1. CDR1 SGHRS and CDR2 YFSETQ come from the germline V gene. With V trimmed by 4 bases and J by 9 bases, 10 bases remained unmatched. The CDR3 spans 15 residues. The CDR3 loop is CASSPGTGTIRELFF. As DNA, the CDR3 is TGCGCCAGCAGCCCCGGGACAGGGACCATCAGGGAGCTGTTTTTT.